The clone carrying this T cell receptor (beta chain) was seen a few times. Its antigen is not identified. Via MiXCR, TCRdb re-called the 5' RACE reads, giving one row per CDR3 protein. This table holds tens of thousands of distinct CDR3 sequences, around 13% found once. The sample originates from a study of early T cells in non-severe SARS-CoV-2 infection. General study findings and limits: Lookups in VDJdb leaned toward anti-spike CD8 responses and missed private and CD4 specificities.

Per germline, CDR1 MGHRA and CDR2 YSYEKL. Deletions cut 0 bases from V and 1 base from J, with 9 bases between. This CDR3 contains 15 residues. The source material was whole blood. The chain employs TRBV4-1 and TRBJ1-1; no firm D call. The sequence was collected from an adult who was a healthcare worker with PCR-confirmed SARS-CoV-2 infection or an uninfected control (not recorded which). Here the CDR3 reads CASSQEVRPNTEAFF. CDR3 sequence (DNA): TGCGCCAGCAGCCAAGAAGTACGGCCGAACACTGAAGCTTTCTTT.